These 25 T cell receptor beta chains were sequenced from one sample in a study of blood T cell repertoires in COVID-19. Sequencing used immunoSEQ multiplex PCR; TCRdb keeps in-frame clones, though not all of them. The sample records approximately 32,000 clones, roughly 88% being singletons. Sequencing was performed on peripheral blood. These receptors were taken from a human donor in a cohort sampled during active COVID-19.

The chain is built from TRBV7-8 and TRBJ1-1; 7 positions agree with TRBD1. After removal of 1 base from V and 7 bases from J, the junction contained 6 bases not matched to a gene. From germline, CDR1 is SGHVS and CDR2 FQNEAQ. This CDR3 comprises 14 residues. The CDR3 DNA reads as TGTGCCAGCAGCTTAGTAGGGGGCGAGGGTGAAGCTTTCTTT. Translation: CASSLVGGEGEAFF.

The V call is TRBV6-5, the J call TRBJ1-1, with D perhaps TRBD1 (6 bases). V was shortened by 6 bases and J by 8 bases, with 16 bases between the two germline ends. Germline assignment: CDR1 MNHEY and CDR2 SVGAGI. The CDR3 has 13 residues. In nucleotides, the CDR3 is TGTGCCAGCAGCCCGGGACATCCTCTAGAAGCTTTCTTT. Its translation: CASSPGHPLEAFF.

The chain combines TRBV5-1 with TRBJ2-5; D is possibly TRBD1 (5 bases). Germline assignment: CDR1 SGHRS and CDR2 YFSETQ. Trimming took off 1 base at V and 2 bases at J, with 9 bases between the two ends. This CDR3 has 14 amino acids. Here the CDR3 reads CASSLQGPQETQYF. The DNA for the CDR3 is TGCGCCAGCAGCTTGCAGGGCCCTCAAGAGACCCAGTACTTC.

The chain links TRBV3-1 (or the pseudogene TRBV3-2) to TRBJ2-7; 9 bases fit TRBD2. V dropped 8 bases and J dropped 7; count of bases not matched to a gene: 12. CDR1 LGHDT and CDR2 YNNKEL come from the germline V gene (reference sequence). This CDR3 has 14 amino acids. CDR3 bases: TGTGCCAGCCGAGCGGGGGGACGGTCTGGGGAGCAGTACTTC. Its translation: CASRAGGRSGEQYF.

J is TRBJ1-1 and V is TRBV7-9; no clear D. V dropped 5 bases and J dropped 4 bases, with 5 bases sitting between them. The V gene's germline CDR1 is SEHNR and CDR2 FQNEAQ (reference sequence). The CDR3 loop spans 11 amino acids. As DNA, the CDR3 is TGTGCCAGCAGCCCCTTCACTGAAGCTTTCTTT. Its translation is CASSPFTEAFF.

The chain has TRBV25-1 and TRBJ1-2; D gene unclear. CDR3 length: 11 residues. V was trimmed by 3 bases and J by 5 bases, leaving 4 bases between them. CDR1 is MGHDK and CDR2 is SYGVNS in the germline V gene. CDR3 residues: CASSDGYGYTF. CDR3 bases: TGTGCCAGCAGTGACGGTTATGGCTACACCTTC.

The chain employs TRBV5-1 and TRBJ1-1, with 8 bases aligning to TRBD1. This CDR3 has 15 residues. Trimming at V came to 4 bases and at J to 4 bases, leaving 9 bases not matched to a gene. The germline V gene has CDR1 SGHRS and CDR2 YFSETQ. CDR3 DNA: TGCGCCAGCAGCAAAGGACAGGGTCGAGGCACTGAAGCTTTCTTT. It codes for CASSKGQGRGTEAFF.

The chain couples TRBV23-1 to TRBJ2-3, with 8 positions matching TRBD2. TRBV23-1 is marked as an open reading frame, function uncertain. The V gene end was trimmed by 3 bases and the J gene end by 5 bases; junction bases not matched to a gene: 4. The CDR3 is 14 amino acids. Written as DNA, the CDR3 is TGCGCCAGCAGTCATAGGGGACTAGAAGATACGCAGTATTTT. Protein product: CASSHRGLEDTQYF.

The genes are TRBV5-1 and TRBJ1-2; TRBD1 is a possible D gene (6 bases). V lost 4 bases and J lost 8, with 18 bases in between. The CDR3 covers 14 residues. From germline, CDR1 is SGHRS and CDR2 YFSETQ. CDR3 sequence reads: CASSPLPGARGYTF. The CDR3 DNA reads as TGCGCCAGCAGCCCCCTCCCAGGGGCTAGGGGCTACACCTTC.

The chain is built from TRBV12-5 and TRBJ1-5; 10 nucleotides line up with TRBD1. This CDR3 has 22 amino acids. J lost 0 bases, V lost 2 bases, and 19 bases had no gene match. Germline V gives CDR1 LGHNT, CDR2 FRNRAP. The CDR3 region has the DNA TGTGCTAGTGGTTTGTTTAGTCGGTCGGGGACAGGGGAGGGGGCTAGCAATCAGCCCCAGCATTTT. Encoded protein: CASGLFSRSGTGEGASNQPQHF.

As concerns this clone: Other DNA variants within this sample encode the same CDR3. This sequence joins TRBV11-2 and TRBJ2-7; tentatively, D is TRBD1 (5 bases). V lost 6 bases, J lost 3 bases, and 6 bases lay in between. The CDR3 contains 11 residues. CDR1 is SGHAT, CDR2 FQNNGV, per germline. CDR3 DNA sequence: TGTGCCAGCAGTAGGGGCTACGAGCAGTACTTC. This sequence encodes CASSRGYEQYF.

This clone occurred a few times. J is TRBJ1-2 and V is TRBV5-4; no definite D call. The CDR3 totals 14 residues. The V and J ends lost 4 bases and 0 bases respectively, with 10 bases between them. CDR1 is SGHNT, CDR2 YYREEE, per germline (reference sequence). DNA of the CDR3: TGTGCCAGCAGCCCAGGTTCCCCTAACTATGGCTACACCTTC. As protein: CASSPGSPNYGYTF.

The V call is TRBV5-1, the J call TRBJ1-1; D remains ambiguous. CDR1 and CDR2 from the germline V gene are SGHRS and YFSETQ. This CDR3 has 13 residues. Trimming removed 0 bases at V and 3 bases at J, with 6 bases between. CDR3 loop: CASSLGGDTEAFF. DNA for the CDR3: TGCGCCAGCAGCTTGGGCGGTGACACTGAAGCTTTCTTT.

This clone was picked up one time. The CDR3 nucleotides are TGTGCCAGCAGCCTTGGACACGAAGAGACCCAGTACTTC. Protein product: CASSLGHEETQYF. V is TRBV28 and J is TRBJ2-5; the D gene is possibly TRBD1 (5 bases). The CDR3 totals 13 residues. Trimming cost V 6 bases and J 3 bases, with 11 bases left between them. The germline V gene has CDR1 MDHEN and CDR2 SYDVKM.

The chain has TRBV5-6 and TRBJ1-4, with D uncertain. The CDR3 spans 16 residues. V lost 3 bases, J lost 7 bases, and 19 bases lay in between. Germline V gene lookup returns CDR1 SGHDT and CDR2 YYEEEE. This chain's CDR3 is CASSWRAGRPVEKLFF. The DNA for the CDR3 is TGTGCCAGCAGCTGGAGGGCGGGCAGGCCGGTTGAAAAACTGTTTTTT. Full variable domain (missing parts from reference TRBV5-6 and TRBJ1-4): DAGVTQSPTHLIKTRGQQVTLRCSPKSGHDTVSWYQQALGQGPQFIFQYYEEEERQRGNFPDRFSGHQFPNYSSELNVNALLLGDSALYLCASSWRAGRPVEKLFFGSGTQLSVL.

The chain uses TRBV7-8 and TRBJ1-2, with 7 nucleotides matching TRBD1. V shed 3 bases and J 8 bases; nucleotides not matched to a gene: 3. Looked up from germline, CDR1 is SGHVS and CDR2 is FQNEAQ. The CDR3 contains 12 residues. The CDR3 nucleotides read TGTGCCAGCAGCTTCCAACAGGGGGGCTACACCTTC. This gives the protein CASSFQQGGYTF.

The chain couples TRBV4-2 to TRBJ2-3; 15 bases map to TRBD2. The CDR3 loop spans 16 amino acids. Germline CDR1 reads LGHNA; CDR2 reads YNFKEQ. With V trimmed by 4 bases and J by 6 bases, 5 bases remained unmatched. CDR3: CASSPRTSGREDTQYF. The CDR3 DNA sequence: TGTGCCAGCAGCCCCCGGACTAGCGGGAGGGAGGATACGCAGTATTTT.

Only a few counts were recorded for this clone. The chain uses TRBV6-5 and TRBJ1-3, with a tentative D call TRBD1 (5 bases). Germline CDR1 MNHEY, CDR2 SVGAGI. The CDR3 length is 13 residues. V was trimmed by 6 bases and J by 3 bases, leaving 9 bases between them. The CDR3 protein is CASRSRVGNTIYF. The CDR3 region has the DNA TGTGCCAGCAGGAGCAGGGTTGGAAACACCATATATTTT.

The rearrangement links TRBV19 to TRBJ1-4; 10 bases line up with TRBD1. V trimming: 6 bases; J trimming: 7 bases; junction bases outside the gene matches: 8. CDR1 and CDR2 from the germline V gene are LNHDA and SQIVND (reference sequence). The CDR3 is 15 residues long. CDR3 in DNA: TGTGCCAGTAGGGCGACAGGGGGCGCGGGTGAAAAACTGTTTTTT. It is translated as CASRATGGAGEKLFF.

The chain joins TRBV9 to TRBJ2-3; 8 nucleotides line up with TRBD2. V shed 0 bases, J shed 1 base, and the junction held 1 base outside the gene matches. Germline loops: CDR1 SGDLS, CDR2 YYNGEE. The CDR3 totals 15 residues. CDR3 DNA sequence: TGTGCCAGCAGCGTAGCAGCGGGGGGCACAGATACGCAGTATTTT. This sequence encodes CASSVAAGGTDTQYF. The whole variable domain, remainder taken from reference TRBV9 and TRBJ2-3, is DSGVTQTPKHLITATGQRVTLRCSPRSGDLSVYWYQQSLDQGLQFLIQYYNGEERAKGNILERFSAQQFPDLHSELNLSSLELGDSALYFCASSVAAGGTDTQYFGPGTRLTVL.

CDR3 amino acids: CASSLVATGGDTQYF. The DNA of the CDR3 is TGCGCCAGCAGCTTGGTGGCGACAGGGGGAGATACGCAGTATTTT. The rearrangement joins TRBV5-1 to TRBJ2-3, with TRBD1 matching 9 bases. J gave up 5 bases and V 0 bases, and 4 bases lay outside the gene matches. Germline assignment: CDR1 SGHRS and CDR2 YFSETQ. This CDR3 is built from 15 residues.

On this clone itself: The DNA is left out, because the CDR3 cannot be placed on it with certainty; the CDR3 is given as TCRdb lists it. The chain joins TRBV27 to TRBJ2-1; the DNA was not compared with TRBD1, the D call given in the table. Germline loops: CDR1 MNHEY, CDR2 SMNVEV (reference sequence). Termini included, the CDR3 measures 16 amino acids. The CDR3 sequence is CASSSSDNPSYNEQFF.

J is TRBJ1-2 and V is TRBV19, with 9 bases matching TRBD1. J was trimmed by 8 bases and V by 5 bases; bases with no gene match: 6. CDR1 and CDR2 from the germline V gene are LNHDA and SQIVND (reference sequence). The CDR3 spans 13 residues. CDR3 region: CASSPYRGQGYTF. The CDR3 region has the DNA TGTGCCAGTAGTCCTTACAGGGGGCAGGGCTACACCTTC. The entire variable domain, with the rest obtained from reference TRBV19 and TRBJ1-2, is as follows: DGGITQSPKYLFRKEGQNVTLSCEQNLNHDAMYWYRQDPGQGLRLIYYSQIVNDFQKGDIAEGYSVSREKKESFPLTVTSAQKNPTAFYLCASSPYRGQGYTFGSGTRLTVV.

The chain joins TRBV27 to TRBJ1-5; a weak D match, TRBD1 (6 bases). CDR1 MNHEY and CDR2 SMNVEV come from the germline V gene (reference sequence). The CDR3 is made up of 17 amino acids. Deletions cut 6 bases from V and 3 bases from J, with 21 bases between. The CDR3 reads CASSTSSFGGDNQPQHF. The CDR3 DNA sequence: TGTGCCAGCAGCACGTCCTCCTTTGGGGGCGACAATCAGCCCCAGCATTTT.

CDR3 in DNA: TGTGCCAGCTCACCGTTCACAGGGGGCAACGAGCAGTACTTC. It translates to CASSPFTGGNEQYF. The chain couples TRBV18 to TRBJ2-7, with 9 positions matching TRBD1. The CDR3 loop spans 14 amino acids. The V segment lost 3 bases and the J segment 5 bases; nucleotides outside the gene matches: 5. Germline V gene data show CDR1 as KGHSH and CDR2 as LQKENI.